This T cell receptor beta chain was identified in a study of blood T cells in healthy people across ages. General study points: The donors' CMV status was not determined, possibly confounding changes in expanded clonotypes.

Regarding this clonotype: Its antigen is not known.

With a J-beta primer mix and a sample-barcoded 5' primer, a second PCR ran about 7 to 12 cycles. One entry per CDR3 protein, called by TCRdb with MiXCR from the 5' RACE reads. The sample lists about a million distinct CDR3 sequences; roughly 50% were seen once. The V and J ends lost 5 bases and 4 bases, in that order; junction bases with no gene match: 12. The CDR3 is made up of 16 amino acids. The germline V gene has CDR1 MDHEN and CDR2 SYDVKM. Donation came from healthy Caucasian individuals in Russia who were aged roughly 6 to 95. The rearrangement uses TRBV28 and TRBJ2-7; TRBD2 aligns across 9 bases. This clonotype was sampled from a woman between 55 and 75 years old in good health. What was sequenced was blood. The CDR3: CASSDGQRGARYEQYF. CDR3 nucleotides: TGTGCCAGCAGTGACGGCCAGCGGGGGGCAAGGTACGAGCAGTACTTC.